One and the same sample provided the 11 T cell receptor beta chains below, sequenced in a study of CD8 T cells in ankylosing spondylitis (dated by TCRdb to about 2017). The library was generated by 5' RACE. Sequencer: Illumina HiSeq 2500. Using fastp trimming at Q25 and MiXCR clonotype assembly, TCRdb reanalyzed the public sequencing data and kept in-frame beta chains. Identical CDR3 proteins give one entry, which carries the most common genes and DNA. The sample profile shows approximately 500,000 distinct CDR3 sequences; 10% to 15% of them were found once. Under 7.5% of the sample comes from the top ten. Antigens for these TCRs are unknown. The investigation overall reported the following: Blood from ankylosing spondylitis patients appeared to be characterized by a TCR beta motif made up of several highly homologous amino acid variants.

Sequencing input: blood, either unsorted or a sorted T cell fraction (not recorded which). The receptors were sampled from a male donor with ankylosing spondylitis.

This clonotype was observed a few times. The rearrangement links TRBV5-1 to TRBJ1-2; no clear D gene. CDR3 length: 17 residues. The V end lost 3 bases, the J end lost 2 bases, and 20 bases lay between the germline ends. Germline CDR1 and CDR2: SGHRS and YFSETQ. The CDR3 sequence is CASSWIPFGGRNYGYTF. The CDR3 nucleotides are TGCGCCAGCAGCTGGATCCCTTTTGGAGGGAGAAACTATGGCTACACCTTC.

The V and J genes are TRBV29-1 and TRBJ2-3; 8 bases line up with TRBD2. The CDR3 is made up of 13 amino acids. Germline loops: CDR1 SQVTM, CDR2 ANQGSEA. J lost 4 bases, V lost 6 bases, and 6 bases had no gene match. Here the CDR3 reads CSVVDGRADTQYF. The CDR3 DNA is TGCAGCGTGGTTGACGGGAGGGCAGATACGCAGTATTTT.

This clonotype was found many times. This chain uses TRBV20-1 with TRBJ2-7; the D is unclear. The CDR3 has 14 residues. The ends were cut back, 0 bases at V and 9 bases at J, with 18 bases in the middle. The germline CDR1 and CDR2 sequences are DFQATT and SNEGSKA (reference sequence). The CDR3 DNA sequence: TGCAGTGCTAGAGATCCAGTCGCCGGGCCCTGGCAGTACGTC. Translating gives CSARDPVAGPWQYV.

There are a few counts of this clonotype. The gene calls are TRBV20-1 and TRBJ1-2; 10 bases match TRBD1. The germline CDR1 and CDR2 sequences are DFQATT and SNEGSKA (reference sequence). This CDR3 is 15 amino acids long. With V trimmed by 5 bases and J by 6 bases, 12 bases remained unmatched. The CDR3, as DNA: TGCAGTGCTTCACACGCGGGACAGGGGATTGATGGCTACACCTTC. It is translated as CSASHAGQGIDGYTF.

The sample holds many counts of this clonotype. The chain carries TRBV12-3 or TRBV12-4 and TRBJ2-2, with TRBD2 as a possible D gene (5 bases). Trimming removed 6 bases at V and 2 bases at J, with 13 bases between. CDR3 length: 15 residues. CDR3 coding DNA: TGTGCCAGCAGATCTTACGGGATAAACACCGGGGAGCTGTTTTTT. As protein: CASRSYGINTGELFF.

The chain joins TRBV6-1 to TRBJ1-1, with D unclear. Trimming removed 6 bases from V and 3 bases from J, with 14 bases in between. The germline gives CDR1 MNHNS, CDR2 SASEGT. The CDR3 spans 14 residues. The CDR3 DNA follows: TGTGCCAGCAGAGGACTGCCCGCCGACACTGAAGCTTTCTTT. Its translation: CASRGLPADTEAFF.

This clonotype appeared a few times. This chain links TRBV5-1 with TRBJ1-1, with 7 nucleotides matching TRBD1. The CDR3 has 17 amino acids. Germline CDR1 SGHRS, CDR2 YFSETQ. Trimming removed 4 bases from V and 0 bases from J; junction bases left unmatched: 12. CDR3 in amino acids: CASSQIKTGPLNTEAFF. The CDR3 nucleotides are TGCGCCAGCAGCCAAATAAAGACAGGGCCCCTGAACACTGAAGCTTTCTTT.

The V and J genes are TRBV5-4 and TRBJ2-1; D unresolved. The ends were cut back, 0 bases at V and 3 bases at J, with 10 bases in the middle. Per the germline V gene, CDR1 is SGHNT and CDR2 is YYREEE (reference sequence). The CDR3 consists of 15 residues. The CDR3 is CASSLGQIYYNEQFF. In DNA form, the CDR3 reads TGTGCCAGCAGCTTGGGTCAGATATACTACAATGAGCAGTTCTTC.

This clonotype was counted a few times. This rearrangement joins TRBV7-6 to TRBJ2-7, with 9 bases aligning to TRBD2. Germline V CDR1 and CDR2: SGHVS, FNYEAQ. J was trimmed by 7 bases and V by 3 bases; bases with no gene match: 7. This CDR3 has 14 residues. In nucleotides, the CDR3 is TGTGCCAGCAGCTTGCGGCGGGAGGGAGGGGAGCAGTACTTC. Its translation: CASSLRREGGEQYF.

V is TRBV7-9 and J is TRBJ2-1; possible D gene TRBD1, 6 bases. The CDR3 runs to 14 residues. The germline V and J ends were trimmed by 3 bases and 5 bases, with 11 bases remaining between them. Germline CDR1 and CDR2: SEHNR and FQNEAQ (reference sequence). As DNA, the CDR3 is TGTGCCAGCAGCTTCTGGACAGAGAACAATGAGCAGTTCTTC. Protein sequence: CASSFWTENNEQFF.

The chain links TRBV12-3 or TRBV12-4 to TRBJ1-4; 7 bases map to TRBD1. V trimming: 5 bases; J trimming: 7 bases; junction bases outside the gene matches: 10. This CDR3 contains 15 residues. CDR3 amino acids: CASSPSGTEAEKLFF. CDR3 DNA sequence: TGTGCCAGCAGTCCCTCCGGGACAGAAGCTGAAAAACTGTTTTTT.